Listed here is a single T cell receptor (beta chain). Its antigen remains undetermined. Base quality data are lacking; no much larger clone is found one base away. Library construction relied on the immunoSEQ multiplex PCR assay. The authors processed their data as follows. A statistical classification framework was built for diagnosing cytomegalovirus status from the catalog of TCR beta chain sequences. The table was pulled from immuneACCESS by TCRdb, which kept in-frame rearrangements only. Such tables lose some clones; where checked, under half of the loss comes from unresolved V genes, and the rest has no known cause. V and J calls and clone size come straight from that table; D and trimming were deduced from the DNA. The sample table shows around 93,000 clones, and roughly 85% are seen once. The ten largest clones take up 20% to 25% of the sample. Separate from the roughly 650-subject first cohort, the validation cohort of over 90 subjects was the group to which the donors belonged.

A distance of 18 bases separates the germline ends of V and J, which lose 5 bases and 5 bases respectively. The CDR3 contains 15 residues, cysteine and phenylalanine counted. CDR3 DNA only is kept here, 45 bases in frame from base 1. CDR1 MNHEY and CDR2 SVGAGI are derived from the germline V gene. The entry originates in a study of cytomegalovirus exposure and HLA in healthy donors (dated by TCRdb to 2015 to 2018). Looking at the study overall: The 666 repertoires of the first cohort and the 120 or so validation repertoires were produced on the same platform, according to a later analysis. A separate validation cohort of 100 to 150 different subjects was used in addition to the 666-subject first cohort. High-throughput TCR immunosequencing, statistical association of individual TCRs with disease status, and machine learning were combined to predict cytomegalovirus infection status. The aim of the study was to test whether cataloging public T cell receptors could identify signatures of past pathogen exposure.

The paper's findings and limits, for the study overall: Across donors, most TCR sequences were observed very rarely, whereas some public TCRs were present in many individuals. In vitro tests confirmed that a few of the cytomegalovirus-associated TCR beta chains recognize cytomegalovirus antigens. A later analysis lacked HLA typing for the validation cohort, so it scored co-occurrence in that cohort across all 110 or so repertoires. Of the cluster scores, 94% were above 0 in a later analysis, which found that TCRs clustered in the first cohort also tended to co-occur in the 120 validation repertoires. It was suggested by the authors that the approach could potentially be generalized to other disease states and immunological phenotypes. A total of some 180 TCR beta chains were listed by the study as associated with cytomegalovirus. The classifier was reported to diagnose cytomegalovirus status with high specificity and sensitivity in both the original cohort and the validation cohort.

Sequencing input: PBMCs. The clonotype originates from a man aged 18-30 years in good health and CMV-seropositive. The chain is encoded by TRBV6-5 joined to TRBJ1-2; TRBD1 might be the D gene, on 5 matching bases. The CDR3 amino acid sequence is: CASSNIRRGRYGYTF. The DNA sequence is as follows: TGTGCCAGCAGTAACATCCGACGGGGGAGGTATGGCTACACCTTC.